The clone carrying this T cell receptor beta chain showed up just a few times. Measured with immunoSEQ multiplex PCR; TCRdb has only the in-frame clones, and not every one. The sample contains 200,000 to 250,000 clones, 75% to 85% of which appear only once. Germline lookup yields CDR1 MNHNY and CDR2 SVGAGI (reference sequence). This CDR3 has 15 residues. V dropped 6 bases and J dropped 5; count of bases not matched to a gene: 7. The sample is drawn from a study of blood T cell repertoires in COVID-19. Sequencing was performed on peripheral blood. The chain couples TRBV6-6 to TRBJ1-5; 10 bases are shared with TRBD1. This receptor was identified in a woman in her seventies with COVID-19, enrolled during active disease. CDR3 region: CASSPGQGSHQPQHF. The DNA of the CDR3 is TGTGCCAGCAGCCCGGGACAGGGGAGCCATCAGCCCCAGCATTTT.